This is a list of T cell receptor beta chains from one sample in a study of T-cell memory formation after mild COVID-19. TCRdb processed the 5' RACE reads anew with MiXCR; each CDR3 protein has one entry. The sample has roughly 170,000 distinct CDR3 sequences; less than 20% are singletons. The specimen sequenced was PBMCs or a T cell subset sorted from them (not recorded which). The receptors shown here come from a man aged 18 to 35 who had mild COVID-19 (a few samples of this study predate the infection). Cell type and time point are not known. CDR3s include the opening cysteine and the closing phenylalanine or tryptophan. The order of the fields is J gene, clone size, V gene, D gene, CDR3 protein, CDR3 DNA. D genes are given only for firm matches. Expanded clones are given a class, and other clones once, few, many or no size at all.

j_gene: TRBJ1-1; abundance: .; v_gene: TRBV20-1; d_gene: .; CDR3aa: CSASTRGTEAFF; CDR3nt: TGCAGTGCTTCGACCCGGGGCACTGAAGCTTTCTTT
j_gene: TRBJ1-3; abundance: .; v_gene: TRBV7-9; d_gene: .; CDR3aa: CASSSGSQGNTIYF; CDR3nt: TGTGCCAGCAGCTCTGGGTCCCAAGGAAACACCATATATTTT
j_gene: TRBJ1-2; abundance: .; v_gene: TRBV12-3/TRBV12-4; d_gene: TRBD1; CDR3aa: CASSGQDYGYTF; CDR3nt: TGTGCCAGCAGCGGACAGGATTATGGCTACACCTTC
j_gene: TRBJ2-7; abundance: many; v_gene: TRBV5-1; d_gene: .; CDR3aa: CASSPELGSSYEQYF; CDR3nt: TGCGCCAGCAGCCCCGAGCTAGGCTCTTCCTACGAGCAGTACTTC
j_gene: TRBJ2-7; abundance: .; v_gene: TRBV10-3; d_gene: TRBD1; CDR3aa: CAISESTGVRYEQYF; CDR3nt: TGTGCCATCAGTGAGTCGACAGGGGTGAGGTACGAGCAGTACTTC
j_gene: TRBJ2-5; abundance: .; v_gene: TRBV5-1; d_gene: .; CDR3aa: CASSLEGLETQYF; CDR3nt: TGCGCCAGCAGCTTGGAAGGGCTGGAGACCCAGTACTTC
j_gene: TRBJ2-6; abundance: many; v_gene: TRBV5-4; d_gene: .; CDR3aa: CASSLPGSGANVLTF; CDR3nt: TGTGCCAGCAGCTTGCCAGGTTCTGGGGCCAACGTCCTGACTTTC
j_gene: TRBJ2-3; abundance: many; v_gene: TRBV4-2; d_gene: TRBD2; CDR3aa: CASSQVLKLGGGADTQYF; CDR3nt: TGTGCCAGCAGCCAAGTTCTTAAGCTGGGGGGGGGAGCAGATACGCAGTATTTT
j_gene: TRBJ1-2; abundance: few; v_gene: TRBV4-1; d_gene: .; CDR3aa: CASSPRAGDNYGYTF; CDR3nt: TGCGCCAGCAGCCCCCGGGCAGGGGACAACTATGGCTACACCTTC
j_gene: TRBJ2-3; abundance: few; v_gene: TRBV20-1; d_gene: .; CDR3aa: CSAQGTAGPDTQYF; CDR3nt: TGCAGTGCCCAAGGGACGGCAGGTCCGGATACGCAGTATTTT
j_gene: TRBJ1-3; abundance: .; v_gene: TRBV4-1; d_gene: TRBD1; CDR3aa: CASSQGQGFSGNTIYF; CDR3nt: TGCGCCAGCAGCCAAGGACAGGGATTCTCTGGAAACACCATATATTTT
j_gene: TRBJ1-4; abundance: .; v_gene: TRBV9; d_gene: TRBD1; CDR3aa: CASSADRGGEKLFF; CDR3nt: TGTGCCAGCAGCGCGGACAGGGGAGGCGAAAAACTGTTTTTT
j_gene: TRBJ2-2; abundance: .; v_gene: TRBV5-1; d_gene: TRBD2; CDR3aa: CASSFLPSGGGGTGELFF; CDR3nt: TGCGCCAGCAGCTTTCTCCCATCGGGGGGAGGTGGCACCGGGGAGCTGTTTTTT
j_gene: TRBJ1-1; abundance: few; v_gene: TRBV20-1; d_gene: TRBD1; CDR3aa: CSARQTGRNTEAFF; CDR3nt: TGCAGTGCTAGACAGACAGGGAGGAACACTGAAGCTTTCTTT
j_gene: TRBJ2-5; abundance: few; v_gene: TRBV5-1; d_gene: .; CDR3aa: CASSLAGFETQYF; CDR3nt: TGCGCCAGCAGCTTGGCGGGGTTCGAGACCCAGTACTTC
j_gene: TRBJ2-1; abundance: .; v_gene: TRBV12-3/TRBV12-4; d_gene: TRBD1; CDR3aa: CASSPYRGSYNEQFF; CDR3nt: TGTGCCAGCAGTCCTTACAGGGGCTCCTACAATGAGCAGTTCTTC
j_gene: TRBJ2-1; abundance: few; v_gene: TRBV27; d_gene: .; CDR3aa: CASSLKMVYNEQFF; CDR3nt: TGTGCCAGCAGTTTAAAGATGGTATACAATGAGCAGTTCTTC
j_gene: TRBJ1-4; abundance: many; v_gene: TRBV5-6; d_gene: TRBD1; CDR3aa: CASSFRDRLNEKLFF; CDR3nt: TGTGCCAGCAGCTTCCGGGACAGGCTTAATGAAAAACTGTTTTTT
j_gene: TRBJ2-1; abundance: .; v_gene: TRBV7-3; d_gene: TRBD2; CDR3aa: CASSLVGERGRENEQFF; CDR3nt: TGTGCCAGCAGCTTAGTGGGGGAGCGGGGGAGAGAGAATGAGCAGTTCTTC
j_gene: TRBJ2-3; abundance: few; v_gene: TRBV20-1; d_gene: .; CDR3aa: CSATPQIGGDTQYF; CDR3nt: TGCAGTGCCACGCCCCAGATAGGGGGGGATACGCAGTATTTT
j_gene: TRBJ2-5; abundance: .; v_gene: TRBV5-1; d_gene: TRBD2; CDR3aa: CASRTSGERETQYF; CDR3nt: TGCGCCAGCAGGACTAGCGGGGAGAGGGAGACCCAGTACTTC
j_gene: TRBJ1-2; abundance: few; v_gene: TRBV12-3/TRBV12-4; d_gene: TRBD1; CDR3aa: CASSRGLNYGYTF; CDR3nt: TGTGCCAGCTCGAGGGGGCTTAACTATGGCTACACCTTC
j_gene: TRBJ2-2; abundance: .; v_gene: TRBV5-1; d_gene: .; CDR3aa: CASRDGDTGELFF; CDR3nt: TGCGCCAGCAGGGACGGAGACACCGGGGAGCTGTTTTTT
j_gene: TRBJ1-1; abundance: many; v_gene: TRBV4-2; d_gene: .; CDR3aa: CASSQDSRARAFF; CDR3nt: TGTGCCAGCAGCCAAGACAGTAGGGCGCGAGCTTTCTTT
j_gene: TRBJ2-7; abundance: .; v_gene: TRBV7-8; d_gene: TRBD1; CDR3aa: CASSRTGGWYEQYF; CDR3nt: TGTGCCAGCAGCCGGACAGGGGGCTGGTACGAGCAGTACTTC
j_gene: TRBJ2-3; abundance: .; v_gene: TRBV20-1; d_gene: .; CDR3aa: CSARVGPSTDTQYF; CDR3nt: TGCAGTGCTAGGGTTGGGCCGTCCACAGATACGCAGTATTTT
j_gene: TRBJ2-5; abundance: few; v_gene: TRBV5-1; d_gene: .; CDR3aa: CASSLAPPANRQTQYF; CDR3nt: TGCGCCAGCAGCTTGGCTCCGCCAGCCAACCGGCAGACCCAGTACTTC
j_gene: TRBJ1-3; abundance: .; v_gene: TRBV12-3/TRBV12-4; d_gene: .; CDR3aa: CASSLGTEGNTIYF; CDR3nt: TGTGCCAGCAGTTTAGGGACAGAAGGAAACACCATATATTTT
j_gene: TRBJ1-4; abundance: .; v_gene: TRBV7-8; d_gene: .; CDR3aa: CASSSLTDGGSEKLFF; CDR3nt: TGTGCCAGCAGCTCCCTCACCGACGGAGGAAGCGAAAAACTGTTTTTT
j_gene: TRBJ2-3; abundance: .; v_gene: TRBV14; d_gene: .; CDR3aa: CASSQNVGDTQYF; CDR3nt: TGTGCCAGCAGCCAGAATGTGGGAGATACGCAGTATTTT